These 23 T cell receptor beta chains came from one sample sequenced in a study of T cell repertoires in cytomegalovirus infection. Their specific antigens are unknown. Using its own MiXCR run on the reads, TCRdb lists one record per CDR3 protein. The sample holds about 900,000 distinct CDR3 sequences, roughly 30% seen once. Sequencing used cultured CD8+ T cells from PBMCs, obtained from culture after CMV antigen stimulation. The receptors shown here come from a human donor in good health (CMV status not recorded). Some clones in this sample may be carry-over from other donors' samples.

This clonotype was observed a few times. This rearrangement joins TRBV28 to TRBJ1-1, with a possible D match to TRBD1 (5 bases). This CDR3 has 16 amino acids. Trimming removed 6 bases at V and 0 bases at J, with 17 bases between. Germline CDR1 MDHEN, CDR2 SYDVKM. This CDR3 reads CASRRETELLNTEAFF. In nucleotides, the CDR3 is TGTGCCAGCAGACGCGAGACAGAACTCTTGAACACTGAAGCTTTCTTT.

The chain employs TRBV6-1 and TRBJ2-1, with 8 bases matching TRBD2. CDR3 length: 16 amino acids. Trimming removed 5 bases from V and 0 bases from J; junction bases left unmatched: 6. Germline CDR1 is MNHNS and CDR2 is SASEGT. CDR3 sequence: CASSSGGGFSYNEQFF. The CDR3, as DNA: TGTGCCAGCAGTTCGGGGGGGGGGTTCTCCTACAATGAGCAGTTCTTC.

The chain has TRBV12-3 or TRBV12-4 and TRBJ2-1, with 8 bases identical to TRBD1. The junction had 6 bases not matched to a gene; V was cut back by 5 bases and J by 3 bases. The CDR3 has 15 amino acids. CDR3 nucleotides: TGTGCCAGCAGTGGAAGGGACAGGCGCTACAATGAGCAGTTCTTC. Encoded protein: CASSGRDRRYNEQFF.

The V gene is TRBV28, the J gene TRBJ2-7, with D perhaps matching TRBD2 (5 bases). Germline V CDR1 and CDR2: MDHEN, SYDVKM. The CDR3 contains 16 residues. Trimming stripped 3 bases from V and 2 bases from J, with 17 bases between. This chain's CDR3 is CASSFNLGSATYEQYV. For the CDR3, the DNA is TGTGCCAGCAGTTTCAATTTGGGGAGCGCAACCTACGAGCAGTACGTC.

The J gene is TRBJ2-7, the V gene TRBV19; the D gene could be TRBD1 or TRBD2 (6 bases each). Between the trimmed V and J ends, which lost 7 bases and 0 bases, there was a span of 10 bases. CDR1 and CDR2 from the germline V gene are LNHDA and SQIVND (reference sequence). The CDR3 loop spans 13 amino acids. CDR3 coding DNA: TGTGCCAGTAAGGGGGGCGGCTCCTACGAGCAGTACTTC. Protein sequence: CASKGGGSYEQYF.

The rearrangement joins TRBV7-9 to TRBJ2-1; a possible D gene is TRBD2 (6 bases). V was pared by 5 bases and J by 9 bases, with 20 bases between. CDR1 and CDR2 (germline): SEHNR, FQNEAQ (reference sequence). The CDR3 is 15 amino acids. The CDR3 DNA reads TGTGCCAGCAGCCCCCGACTAGGAGGGGCTCTTGAGCAGTTCTTC. Translation: CASSPRLGGALEQFF.

The gene calls are TRBV12-3 or TRBV12-4 and TRBJ1-1; D may be TRBD1 (5 bases). This CDR3 region has 13 residues. The ends were cut back, 6 bases at V and 7 bases at J, with 15 bases in the middle. This CDR3 is CASRPPGGGEAFF. The DNA of the CDR3 is TGTGCCAGCAGACCCCCCGGGGGTGGTGAAGCTTTCTTT.

V is TRBV27 and J is TRBJ1-1, with D unresolved. With 5 bases removed from V and 5 bases from J, the gap between germline ends came to 15 bases. The CDR3 runs to 14 residues. The germline CDR1 and CDR2 sequences are MNHEY and SMNVEV (reference sequence). In nucleotides, the CDR3 is TGTGCCAGCAGTCCCGTCGGGTTCAGGACTGAAGCTTTCTTT. Translating it yields CASSPVGFRTEAFF.

The chain uses TRBV12-3 or TRBV12-4 and TRBJ2-3; 11 bases match TRBD1. The CDR3 sequence is 17 residues long. J lost 2 bases, V lost 3 bases, and 7 bases had no gene match. This CDR3 is CASSFSVGQGATDTQYF. The CDR3 DNA is TGTGCCAGCAGTTTTTCCGTCGGACAGGGGGCCACAGATACGCAGTATTTT.

The chain combines TRBV18 with TRBJ2-1; TRBD1 is a possible D gene (6 bases). The CDR3 is 15 amino acids. Trimming shortened V by 4 bases and J by 3 bases, and 13 bases separated the two germline ends. Germline lookup yields CDR1 KGHSH and CDR2 LQKENI. The CDR3 nucleotides are TGTGCCAGCTCACAGGGACAAACAAACTACAATGAGCAGTTCTTC. Its translation is CASSQGQTNYNEQFF.

This chain connects TRBV27 to TRBJ2-5, with D unresolved. CDR1 is MNHEY and CDR2 is SMNVEV in the germline V gene (reference sequence). This CDR3 region has 13 residues. Trimming left V 5 bases short and J 3 bases short, with 10 bases between. Here the CDR3 reads CASSRGPEETQYF. The DNA for the CDR3 is TGTGCCAGCAGTCGAGGTCCTGAAGAGACCCAGTACTTC.

The CDR3 DNA reads as TGTGCCAGCAGCGAAACATCACGGCCGGGCTACGAGCAGTACGTC. It encodes CASSETSRPGYEQYV. The V gene is TRBV7-9, the J gene TRBJ2-7; D gene uncertain. V was trimmed by 5 bases and J by 3 bases, leaving 17 bases between them. The CDR3 contains 15 residues. Germline V CDR1 and CDR2: SEHNR, FQNEAQ (reference sequence).

There are a few counts of this clonotype. V usage is TRBV2 and J usage is TRBJ1-2, with 7 nucleotides matching TRBD1. Germline V CDR1 and CDR2: SNHLY, FYNNEI. The V gene end was trimmed by 8 bases and the J gene end by 4 bases; junction bases not matched to a gene: 10. CDR3 length equals 14 residues. The CDR3, as DNA: TGTGCCAGCCCCTTGGACAGGAACTCCTATGGCTACACCTTC. Residues: CASPLDRNSYGYTF.

This clonotype was detected a few times. The V call is TRBV6-2 or TRBV6-3, the J call TRBJ1-2; possibly TRBD1 for D (5 bases). V gave up 7 bases and J gave up 8 bases, with 17 bases separating them. The CDR3 runs 13 residues. Germline lookup yields CDR1 MNHEY and CDR2 SVGEGT. In DNA form, the CDR3 reads TGTGCCAGCACCCGATCAGGGAGACCAGGCTACACCTTC. Translating it yields CASTRSGRPGYTF.

V gene TRBV4-1 combines with J gene TRBJ2-2; TRBD1 might be the D (6 bases). Germline V gene lookup returns CDR1 MGHRA and CDR2 YSYEKL. Deletions cut 1 base from V and 5 bases from J, with 17 bases between. This CDR3 is 17 amino acids long. CDR3 protein: CASSQGRLPTGTGELFF. The CDR3, as DNA: TGCGCCAGCAGCCAAGGTCGCCTCCCAACAGGGACCGGGGAGCTGTTTTTT.

This clonotype occurred a few times. CDR3 sequence (DNA): TGTGCCAGCAGTTACGGGAGGACAAGGAACACTGAAGCTTTCTTT. Translating it yields CASSYGRTRNTEAFF. The chain couples TRBV6-5 to TRBJ1-1, with D tentatively TRBD1 (5 bases). The V gene lost 2 bases and the J gene lost 1 base, with 11 bases spanning the gap. Germline CDR1 and CDR2: MNHEY and SVGAGI. There are 15 residues in the CDR3.

V is TRBV7-9 and J is TRBJ2-7, with 7 nucleotides matching TRBD2. CDR3 length: 13 residues. Losses at the gene ends were 7 bases for V and 4 bases for J; bases not matched to a gene: 7. Germline V lookup: CDR1 SEHNR, CDR2 FQNEAQ (reference sequence). The CDR3 protein is CASTPRGGYEQYV. The CDR3 DNA follows: TGTGCCAGCACCCCTAGGGGAGGGTACGAGCAGTACGTC.

The rearrangement uses TRBV12-3 or TRBV12-4 and TRBJ1-2, with D tentatively TRBD1 (5 bases). CDR3 length: 17 residues. With 4 bases removed from V and 4 bases from J, the gap between germline ends came to 22 bases. The CDR3 sequence: CASSSRPETQVTYGYTF. In nucleotides, the CDR3 is TGTGCCAGCAGTTCACGACCCGAGACACAGGTGACCTATGGCTACACCTTC.

The rearrangement links TRBV5-1 to TRBJ2-5, with 12 bases matching TRBD1. Germline lookup yields CDR1 SGHRS and CDR2 YFSETQ. Germline trimming cut 5 bases from V and 1 base from J; bases unmatched to any gene: 18. The CDR3 loop spans 20 amino acids. CDR3 bases: TGCGCCAGCAGATTTATATCCGGGACAGGGGGCCCCCGGGTCCAAGAGACCCAGTACTTC. This codes for CASRFISGTGGPRVQETQYF. The full variable domain, its missing parts supplied by reference TRBV5-1 and TRBJ2-5, is KAGVTQTPRYLIKTRGQQVTLSCSPISGHRSVSWYQQTPGQGLQFLFEYFSETQRNKGNFPGRFSGRQFSNSRSEMNVSTLELGDSALYLCASRFISGTGGPRVQETQYFGPGTRLLVL.

This clonotype was counted only a few times. This chain connects TRBV5-1 to TRBJ1-5; D not certain. The CDR3 runs to 15 residues. The germline V and J ends were trimmed by 0 bases and 1 base, with 8 bases remaining between them. Germline loops: CDR1 SGHRS, CDR2 YFSETQ. The CDR3 region is CASSLGGRSNQPQHF. The DNA for the CDR3 is TGCGCCAGCAGCTTGGGCGGGCGGAGCAATCAGCCCCAGCATTTT. Looking up the rest from reference TRBV5-1 and TRBJ1-5 gives the full variable domain: KAGVTQTPRYLIKTRGQQVTLSCSPISGHRSVSWYQQTPGQGLQFLFEYFSETQRNKGNFPGRFSGRQFSNSRSEMNVSTLELGDSALYLCASSLGGRSNQPQHFGDGTRLSIL.

The chain links TRBV4-1 to TRBJ2-5; D unresolved. There are 16 residues in the CDR3. The germline V gene has CDR1 MGHRA and CDR2 YSYEKL. V was cut by 4 bases and J by 1 base, with 16 bases left in between. This CDR3 is CASSRGTTGSQETQYF. CDR3 bases: TGCGCCAGCAGCCGCGGCACTACCGGTAGCCAAGAGACCCAGTACTTC.

As for this clonotype: One end of the junction fails to match germline, which may point to a read error. The chain uses TRBV6-2 or TRBV6-3 and TRBJ2-2; perhaps TRBD2 as D (5 bases). The CDR3 is made up of 16 amino acids. Germline V gene sequence: CDR1 MNHEY, CDR2 SVGEGT. CDR3 residues: CVSSPKRELNTGELFF. The CDR3, as DNA: TGTGTCAGCAGTCCCAAGAGGGAGTTAAACACCGGGGAGCTGTTTTTT.

This clonotype was observed a few times. The chain combines TRBV9 with TRBJ1-1; D is perhaps TRBD1 (5 bases). The CDR3 has 14 amino acids. The germline gives CDR1 SGDLS, CDR2 YYNGEE. Trimming took off 7 bases at V and 0 bases at J, with 13 bases between the two ends. CDR3 sequence reads: CASGGGDMNTEAFF. Here the CDR3 DNA reads TGTGCCAGCGGGGGGGGAGACATGAACACTGAAGCTTTCTTT.